The source of this T cell receptor (beta chain) is a study of brain T cells in children with intractable seizures (dated by TCRdb to the early 2020s). Study-level background: As a first screen for immune gene transcripts, resected brain tissue from approximately 50 pediatric epilepsy surgery cases was run on a NanoString immunology panel. Of the roughly 12 selected surgery cases, pre-surgery blood was also sequenced for eight, so four had brain tissue only.

Overall results and qualifications from the work: Because pre- and post-surgery blood were sequenced to different depths, clones absent from the pre-surgery sample may reflect undersampling. Viral specificity was inferred solely from CDR3 sequence similarity, and the HCMV serostatus of the patients was not known.

The CDR3 goes from the cysteine to the phenylalanine over 15 residues. Only the CDR3 DNA is retained, 45 bases long and in frame from the first base. The germline V gene gives CDR1 as SGHRS and CDR2 as YFSETQ. From V the trimming removes 1 base and from J it removes 4 bases, while the gene matches leave 3 bases of the junction unaccounted for. Taken with the paper, the label for time point translates to: blood from clinic visit 5 months post-surgery; TSC patient then seizure free. Surgery cases with the highest brain T cell transcript signatures were selected for TCR beta chain sequencing of brain tissue and, where available, blood. Before surgery, the patients had been given at least one anti-epileptic drug. The TCR-sequenced patients were children whose drug-resistant epilepsy was caused by tuberous sclerosis complex, focal cortical dysplasia, Rasmussen encephalitis or hemimegalencephaly. The Monarch genomic DNA purification kit was used to extract bulk genomic DNA from unsorted brain tissue and whole blood.

The immunoSEQ assay was used to generate TCR beta chain sequences from genomic DNA. As for the authors' bioinformatics: Any CDR3 sequence that did not begin with the conserved framework cysteine at position 104 was removed by hand. Clonality was calculated as one minus the normalized Shannon's Diversity Index, with values ranging from 0 (maximal diversity) to 1 (oligoclonal). Differences in the frequency of the same CDR3 between samples, such as brain versus blood, were assessed with chi-squared comparison-of-proportions tests. Public clonotypes were found through immuneACCESS searches, while the VDJdb browser was used to judge similarity to known antiviral clonotypes. Here the immuneACCESS table is served through TCRdb, limited to in-frame sequences with V and J called. Missing clones are a known gap in these copies; in checked studies unresolved V genes cover under half, and the rest lacks a known reason. The DNA was the basis for D and trimming; V, J and clone size are from that table. This sample has about 320,000 clones in its table, and roughly 93% of those were observed once. The ten largest clones represent around 6% of the sample.

In regard to this clone: The target of this receptor is not known. No quality values exist for individual bases; no much larger clone is one base distant. Other nucleotide sequences from this sample produce the same CDR3.

The sequence links TRBV5-1 to TRBJ2-2, and TRBD1 matches 8 of the central bases. This material consisted of peripheral blood, taken 4 to 6 months after surgery. The source of this sequence is a boy less than two years old with tuberous sclerosis and intractable seizures. The bases are TGCGCCAGCAGCTTGAAACAGGGGGGCACCGGGGAGCTGTTTTTT. This is translated as CASSLKQGGTGELFF.